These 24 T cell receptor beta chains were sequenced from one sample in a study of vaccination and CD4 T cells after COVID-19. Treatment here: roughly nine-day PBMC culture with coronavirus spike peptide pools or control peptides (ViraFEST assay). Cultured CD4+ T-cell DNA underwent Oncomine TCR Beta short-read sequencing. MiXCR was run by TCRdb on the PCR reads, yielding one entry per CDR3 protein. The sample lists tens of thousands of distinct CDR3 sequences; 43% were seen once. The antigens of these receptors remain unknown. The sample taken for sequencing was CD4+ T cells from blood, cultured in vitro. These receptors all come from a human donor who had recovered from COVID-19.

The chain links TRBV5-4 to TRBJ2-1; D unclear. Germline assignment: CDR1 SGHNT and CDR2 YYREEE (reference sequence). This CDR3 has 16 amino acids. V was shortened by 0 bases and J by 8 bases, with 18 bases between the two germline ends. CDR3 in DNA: TGTGCCAGCAGCTTGGATGTGACCCCACAACCCGATGAGCAGTTCTTC. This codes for CASSLDVTPQPDEQFF.

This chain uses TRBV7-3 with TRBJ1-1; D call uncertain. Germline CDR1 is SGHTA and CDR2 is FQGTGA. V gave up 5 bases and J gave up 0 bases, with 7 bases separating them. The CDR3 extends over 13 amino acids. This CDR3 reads CASSLTMNTEAFF. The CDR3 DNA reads TGTGCCAGCAGCCTCACCATGAACACTGAAGCTTTCTTT.

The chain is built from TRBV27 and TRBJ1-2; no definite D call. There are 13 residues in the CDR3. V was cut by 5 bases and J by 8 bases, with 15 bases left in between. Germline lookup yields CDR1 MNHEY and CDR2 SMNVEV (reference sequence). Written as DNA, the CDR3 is TGTGCCAGCAGTACCCGGACGGGCGGAGGCTACACCTTC. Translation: CASSTRTGGGYTF.

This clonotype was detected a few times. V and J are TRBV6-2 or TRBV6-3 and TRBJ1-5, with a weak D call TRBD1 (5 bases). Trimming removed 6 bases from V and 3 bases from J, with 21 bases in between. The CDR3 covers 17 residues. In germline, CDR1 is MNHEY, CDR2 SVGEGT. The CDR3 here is CASSRRPTGTVNQPQHF. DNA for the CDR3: TGTGCCAGCAGCCGACGACCGACCGGGACCGTCAATCAGCCCCAGCATTTT.

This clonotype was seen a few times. Here the CDR3 reads CASSEGGETQYF. The DNA for the CDR3 is TGTGCCAGCAGCGAGGGGGGAGAGACCCAGTACTTC. V is TRBV11-3 and J is TRBJ2-5; D tentatively reads TRBD1 or TRBD2 (6 bases each). This CDR3 has 12 residues. The germline V gene encodes CDR1 SGHNT and CDR2 YENEEA. V was pared by 5 bases and J by 4 bases, with 8 bases between.

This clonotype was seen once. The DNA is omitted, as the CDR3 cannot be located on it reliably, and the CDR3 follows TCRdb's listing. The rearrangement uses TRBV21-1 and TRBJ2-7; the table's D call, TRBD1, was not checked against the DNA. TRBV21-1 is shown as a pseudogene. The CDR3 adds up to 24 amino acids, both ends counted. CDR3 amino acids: CASTNQTSMYLCASSAPQLREQYF.

The CDR3 DNA reads TGCAGTGCTTGGGGCCCATCCACAGATACGCAGTATTTT. Its translation is CSAWGPSTDTQYF. The chain has TRBV20-1 and TRBJ2-3, with D possibly matching TRBD1 (5 bases). The germline V gene has CDR1 DFQATT and CDR2 SNEGSKA (reference sequence). V lost 5 bases and J 2 bases, leaving 11 bases between the germline ends. This CDR3 is 13 amino acids long.

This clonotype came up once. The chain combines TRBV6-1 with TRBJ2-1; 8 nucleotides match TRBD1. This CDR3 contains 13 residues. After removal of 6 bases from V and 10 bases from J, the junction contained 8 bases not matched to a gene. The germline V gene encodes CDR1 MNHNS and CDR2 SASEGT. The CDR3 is CASSDGTGNEQFF. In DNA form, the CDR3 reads TGTGCCAGCAGCGACGGGACAGGAAACGAGCAGTTCTTC.

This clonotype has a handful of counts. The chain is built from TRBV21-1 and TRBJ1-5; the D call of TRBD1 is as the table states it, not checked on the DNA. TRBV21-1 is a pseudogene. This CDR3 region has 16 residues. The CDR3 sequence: CASSNLNMTGGQPQHF. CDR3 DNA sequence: TGTGCCAGCAGCAATCTAAATATGACAGGGGGCCAGCCCCAGCATTTT.

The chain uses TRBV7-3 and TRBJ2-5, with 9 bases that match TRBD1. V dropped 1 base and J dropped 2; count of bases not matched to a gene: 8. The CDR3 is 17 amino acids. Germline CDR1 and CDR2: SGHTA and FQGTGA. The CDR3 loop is CASSLRQGGSGQETQYF. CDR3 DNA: TGTGCCAGCAGCTTAAGACAGGGGGGTTCTGGTCAAGAGACCCAGTACTTC.

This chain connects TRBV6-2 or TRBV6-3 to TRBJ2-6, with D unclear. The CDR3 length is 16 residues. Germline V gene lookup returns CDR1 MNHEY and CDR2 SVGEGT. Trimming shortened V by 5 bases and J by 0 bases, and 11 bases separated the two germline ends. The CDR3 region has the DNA TGTGCCAGCAGTGCTGCGGTGATCTCTGGGGCCAACGTCCTGACTTTC. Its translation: CASSAAVISGANVLTF.

DNA of the CDR3: TGTGCCAGCAGTATGTATTCGGGGAACACTGAAGCTTTCTTT. This codes for CASSMYSGNTEAFF. The V and J genes are TRBV2 and TRBJ1-1, with D hard to call. Trimming took off 5 bases at V and 1 base at J, with 11 bases between the two ends. Germline CDR1 is SNHLY and CDR2 is FYNNEI. This CDR3 spans 14 amino acids.

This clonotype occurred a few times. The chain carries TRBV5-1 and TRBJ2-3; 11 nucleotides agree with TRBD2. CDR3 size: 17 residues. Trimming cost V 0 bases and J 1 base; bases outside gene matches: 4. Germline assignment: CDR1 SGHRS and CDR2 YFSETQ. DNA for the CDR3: TGCGCCAGCAGCTTGGGGGCACTAGCGGGGGGCACAGATACGCAGTATTTT. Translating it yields CASSLGALAGGTDTQYF.

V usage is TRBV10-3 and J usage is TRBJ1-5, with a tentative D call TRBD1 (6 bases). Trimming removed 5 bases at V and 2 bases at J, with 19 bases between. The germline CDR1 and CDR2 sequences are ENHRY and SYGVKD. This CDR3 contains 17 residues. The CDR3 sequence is CAISSGHQGGGNQPQHF. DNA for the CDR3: TGTGCCATCAGTTCGGGACATCAAGGGGGGGGCAATCAGCCCCAGCATTTT.

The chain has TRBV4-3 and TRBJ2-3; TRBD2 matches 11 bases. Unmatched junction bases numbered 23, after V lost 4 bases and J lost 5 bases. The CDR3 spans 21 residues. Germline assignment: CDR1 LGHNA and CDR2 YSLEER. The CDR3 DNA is TGCGCCAGCAGCCTCAAGATCTCGAGACTAGCGGGATCGGGTAAAGAAGATACGCAGTATTTT. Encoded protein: CASSLKISRLAGSGKEDTQYF.

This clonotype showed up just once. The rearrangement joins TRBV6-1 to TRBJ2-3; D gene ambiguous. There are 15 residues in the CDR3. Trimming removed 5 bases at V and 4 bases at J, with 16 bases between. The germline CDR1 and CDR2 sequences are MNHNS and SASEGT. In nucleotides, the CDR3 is TGTGCCAGCAGTCGGGCTCCAAACAGCGCAGATACGCAGTATTTT. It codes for CASSRAPNSADTQYF.

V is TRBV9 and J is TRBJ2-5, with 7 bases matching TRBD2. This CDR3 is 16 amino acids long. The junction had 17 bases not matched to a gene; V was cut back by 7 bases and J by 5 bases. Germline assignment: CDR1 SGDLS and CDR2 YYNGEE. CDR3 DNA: TGTGCCAGCGGCCTCGGGGCGGGAGCTGTAGGGGAGACCCAGTACTTC. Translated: CASGLGAGAVGETQYF.

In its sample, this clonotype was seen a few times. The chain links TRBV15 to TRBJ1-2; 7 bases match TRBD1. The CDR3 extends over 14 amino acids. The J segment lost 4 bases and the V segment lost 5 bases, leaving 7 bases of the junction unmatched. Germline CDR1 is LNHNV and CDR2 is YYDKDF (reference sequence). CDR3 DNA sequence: TGTGCCACCAGCGGGGACAGTGCGTTCTATGGCTACACCTTC. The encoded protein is CATSGDSAFYGYTF.

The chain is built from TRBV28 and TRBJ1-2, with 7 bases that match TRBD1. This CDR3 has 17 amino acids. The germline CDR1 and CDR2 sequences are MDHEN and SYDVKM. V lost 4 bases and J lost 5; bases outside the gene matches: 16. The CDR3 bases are TGTGCCAGCAGTTATAGGGTGACCTTGGGACAGAAATATGGCTACACCTTC. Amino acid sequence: CASSYRVTLGQKYGYTF.

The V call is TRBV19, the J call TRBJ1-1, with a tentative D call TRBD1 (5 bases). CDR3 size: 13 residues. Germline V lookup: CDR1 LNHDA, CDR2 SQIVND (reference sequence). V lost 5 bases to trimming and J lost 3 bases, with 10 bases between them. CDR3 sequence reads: CASSRGRDTEAFF. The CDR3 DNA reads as TGTGCCAGTAGTCGCGGCAGGGACACTGAAGCTTTCTTT.

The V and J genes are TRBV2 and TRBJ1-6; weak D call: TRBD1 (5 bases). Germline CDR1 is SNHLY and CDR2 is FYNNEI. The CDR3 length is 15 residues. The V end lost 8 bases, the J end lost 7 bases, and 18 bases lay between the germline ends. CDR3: CASRTPQGINSPLHF. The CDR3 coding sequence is TGTGCCAGCCGCACCCCCCAGGGAATCAATTCACCCCTCCACTTT.

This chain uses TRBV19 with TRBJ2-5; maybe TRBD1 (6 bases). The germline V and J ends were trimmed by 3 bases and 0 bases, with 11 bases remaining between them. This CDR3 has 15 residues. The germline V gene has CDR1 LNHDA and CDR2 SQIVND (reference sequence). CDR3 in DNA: TGTGCCAGTAGTATTGCCAGGGGAGACCAAGAGACCCAGTACTTC. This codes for CASSIARGDQETQYF.

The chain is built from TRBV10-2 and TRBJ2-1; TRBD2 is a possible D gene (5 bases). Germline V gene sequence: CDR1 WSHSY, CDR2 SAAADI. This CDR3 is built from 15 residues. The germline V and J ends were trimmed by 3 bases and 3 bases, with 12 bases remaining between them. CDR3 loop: CASSDLDWLYNEQFF. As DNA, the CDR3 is TGCGCCAGCAGTGACTTGGACTGGCTCTACAATGAGCAGTTCTTC.

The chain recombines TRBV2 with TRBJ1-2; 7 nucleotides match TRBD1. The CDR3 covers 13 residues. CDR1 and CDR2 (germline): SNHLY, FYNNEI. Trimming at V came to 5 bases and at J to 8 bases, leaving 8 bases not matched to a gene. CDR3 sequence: CASSLQGVGGYTF. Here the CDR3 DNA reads TGTGCCAGCAGTCTGCAGGGGGTGGGGGGCTACACCTTC.